This T cell receptor (beta chain) was sequenced in a study of control samples from healthy donors and cancer patients. V lost 3 bases and J lost 3, with 9 bases in between. The CDR3 contains 14 residues. The germline V gene encodes CDR1 MNHNS and CDR2 SASEGT. Sequencing was performed with immunoSEQ multiplex PCR; in TCRdb, only in-frame clones are kept and a portion is missing. The repertoire includes about 95,000 clones, around four fifths of them detected once, and around a fifth sits in the top ten. This sequence originates from a man aged 30 to 45 in good health. What was sequenced was blood. J is TRBJ1-5 and V is TRBV6-1; the D is unclear. The chain's CDR3 is CASSDQSLNQPQHF. In nucleotides, the CDR3 is TGTGCCAGCAGTGACCAGTCACTCAATCAGCCCCAGCATTTT.